This T cell receptor beta chain was obtained from a study of cytomegalovirus exposure and HLA in healthy donors. Study results and caveats: Later on, an analysis tied approximately 17,000 TCR beta sequences to HLA alleles at 0.05 false discovery rate. Earlier analysis looked at TCR beta V segments, and most were productive about 87% or about 30% of the time.

Primers: 60 Vbeta forward and 13 Jbeta reverse. Authors' processing steps: In a later analysis, 80 million or so unique TCR beta chains included roughly 11 million shared by two or more donors. Clones were read by immunoSEQ multiplex PCR, and TCRdb kept only the in-frame ones, dropping some. V and J calls and clone size are as listed in that table; D and trimming were resolved from the DNA. The sample shows about 140,000 clones, and about 2.2% sits with its ten largest clones. For this clone: Its matching antigen is unknown.

In germline, CDR1 is SGHNT, CDR2 YYREEE (reference sequence). The CDR3 is made up of 14 amino acids. V dropped 7 bases and J dropped 6 bases, with 16 bases sitting between them. Sequenced sample: PBMCs. The V call is TRBV5-4, the J call TRBJ1-4; TRBD1 is a possible D gene (5 bases). This sequence originates from a woman between 18 and 29 years old in good health and CMV-seronegative. CDR3 residues: CASGKGALDEKLFF. The DNA of the CDR3 is TGTGCCAGCGGAAAAGGGGCTTTGGATGAAAAACTGTTTTTT.